Shown below are 3 T cell receptor beta chains from a single sample sequenced in a study of T cells after posttransplantation cyclophosphamide. Generated by immunoSEQ multiplex PCR, the TCRdb table keeps only in-frame clones and is missing some. The data hold 25,000 or so clones, with 86% observed a single time. Sample: PBMCs. These receptors all stem from a woman aged 55-70 years with a blood cancer, CMV-positive, and with a related stem cell donor.

This chain connects TRBV30 to TRBJ2-3; maybe TRBD1 (5 bases). V gave up 5 bases and J gave up 6 bases, with 15 bases separating them. The CDR3 length is 13 residues. Per germline, CDR1 GTSNPN and CDR2 SVGIG (reference sequence). The CDR3 region is CAWEPVAGDTQYF. The DNA of the CDR3 is TGTGCCTGGGAACCAGTAGCAGGGGATACGCAGTATTTT.

Only one count was recorded for this clone. The chain has TRBV9 and TRBJ2-2; D ambiguous. The CDR3 is 15 residues long. With 2 bases removed from V and 1 base from J, the gap between germline ends came to 9 bases. CDR1 and CDR2 (germline): SGDLS, YYNGEE. CDR3 protein: CASSVLTRNTGELFF. The CDR3 DNA follows: TGTGCCAGCAGCGTCCTCACGAGGAACACCGGGGAGCTGTTTTTT. The full variable domain, rest sourced from reference TRBV9 and TRBJ2-2, is DSGVTQTPKHLITATGQRVTLRCSPRSGDLSVYWYQQSLDQGLQFLIQYYNGEERAKGNILERFSAQQFPDLHSELNLSSLELGDSALYFCASSVLTRNTGELFFGEGSRLTVL.

The chain is built from TRBV5-1 and TRBJ2-2; the D is unclear. The germline V gene has CDR1 SGHRS and CDR2 YFSETQ. V was shortened by 0 bases and J by 0 bases, with 15 bases between the two germline ends. The CDR3 length is 18 residues. CDR3 sequence reads: CASSLVGQVGSNTGELFF. The CDR3 region has the DNA TGCGCCAGCAGCTTGGTGGGCCAAGTAGGATCGAACACCGGGGAGCTGTTTTTT.